A selection of T cell receptor beta chains follows, all from one sample in a study of cytomegalovirus exposure and HLA in healthy donors. Measured with immunoSEQ multiplex PCR; TCRdb has only the in-frame clones, and not every one. This sample carries 150,000 or so clones, 65% to 80% of them seen once, and the ten largest clones take 6% to 8.5%. Sequences were obtained from PBMCs. The receptors were gathered from a man under 40 in good health and CMV-seronegative. The CDR3 runs from the conserved cysteine through the conserved F or W. Each record gives: D gene, J gene, CDR3 length, clone size, V gene, CDR3 protein, CDR3 DNA. A D gene is named only where the DNA matches it firmly. Size tells how often a clone was seen (once, few, many) or the class of an expanded clone, and some rows leave it out.

D gene: TRBD1
J gene: TRBJ1-2
CDR3 length: 17
clone size: NA
V gene: TRBV11-2
CDR3 protein: CASSLETYGTGIYGYTF
CDR3 DNA: TGTGCCAGCAGCTTAGAAACCTACGGGACAGGGATTTATGGCTACACCTTC

D gene: TRBD1
J gene: TRBJ1-4
CDR3 length: 14
clone size: NA
V gene: TRBV7-9
CDR3 protein: CASSWGQGNEKLFF
CDR3 DNA: TGTGCCAGCAGCTGGGGACAGGGGAACGAAAAACTGTTTTTT

D gene: TRBD1
J gene: TRBJ2-7
CDR3 length: 15
clone size: NA
V gene: TRBV28
CDR3 protein: CASSLGTGFAYEQYF
CDR3 DNA: TGTGCCAGCAGTTTAGGGACAGGTTTTGCCTACGAGCAGTACTTC

D gene: TRBD1
J gene: TRBJ2-4
CDR3 length: 13
clone size: NA
V gene: TRBV18
CDR3 protein: CASSVGQADIQYF
CDR3 DNA: TGTGCCAGCTCAGTCGGACAGGCGGACATTCAGTACTTC

D gene: NA
J gene: TRBJ1-4
CDR3 length: 15
clone size: NA
V gene: TRBV5-6
CDR3 protein: CASSLFSSMEEKLFF
CDR3 DNA: TGTGCCAGCAGCTTATTCTCGTCCATGGAGGAAAAACTGTTTTTT

D gene: TRBD2
J gene: TRBJ2-1
CDR3 length: 18
clone size: NA
V gene: TRBV5-4
CDR3 protein: CASSPGGTSGSSYNEQFF
CDR3 DNA: TGTGCCAGCAGCCCCGGGGGGACTAGCGGGAGCTCCTACAATGAGCAGTTCTTC

D gene: TRBD1
J gene: TRBJ1-2
CDR3 length: 15
clone size: NA
V gene: TRBV2
CDR3 protein: CASSAPGQKTYGYTF
CDR3 DNA: TGTGCCAGCAGTGCCCCGGGACAGAAAACCTATGGCTACACCTTC

D gene: NA
J gene: TRBJ1-1
CDR3 length: 14
clone size: NA
V gene: TRBV19
CDR3 protein: CASSIVGGVAEAFF
CDR3 DNA: TGTGCCAGTAGTATAGTAGGCGGGGTCGCTGAAGCTTTCTTT

D gene: NA
J gene: TRBJ2-7
CDR3 length: 17
clone size: NA
V gene: TRBV28
CDR3 protein: CASSLSLQQPPKYEQYF
CDR3 DNA: TGTGCCAGCAGTTTGAGCTTACAGCAGCCTCCCAAATACGAGCAGTACTTC

D gene: TRBD1
J gene: TRBJ2-5
CDR3 length: 14
clone size: NA
V gene: TRBV9
CDR3 protein: CASSLPTGGETQYF
CDR3 DNA: TGTGCCAGCAGCCTACCTACAGGGGGCGAGACCCAGTACTTC

D gene: TRBD1
J gene: TRBJ2-7
CDR3 length: 13
clone size: few
V gene: TRBV28
CDR3 protein: CASSRQGDHEQYF
CDR3 DNA: TGTGCCAGCAGCCGACAGGGGGACCACGAGCAGTACTTC

D gene: NA
J gene: TRBJ1-1
CDR3 length: 16
clone size: NA
V gene: TRBV12-5
CDR3 protein: CASGLVLPGLATEAFF
CDR3 DNA: TGTGCTAGTGGTTTGGTACTACCAGGGCTGGCCACTGAAGCTTTCTTT

D gene: TRBD2
J gene: TRBJ2-7
CDR3 length: 15
clone size: NA
V gene: TRBV27
CDR3 protein: CASSLYPTSGYEQYF
CDR3 DNA: TGTGCCAGCAGTTTATACCCGACTAGCGGCTACGAGCAGTACTTC

D gene: NA
J gene: TRBJ2-7
CDR3 length: 13
clone size: NA
V gene: TRBV29-1
CDR3 protein: CSVFPGTKYEQYF
CDR3 DNA: TGCAGCGTTTTTCCGGGGACAAAATACGAGCAGTACTTC

D gene: NA
J gene: TRBJ2-5
CDR3 length: 13
clone size: NA
V gene: TRBV18
CDR3 protein: CASSPINQETQYF
CDR3 DNA: TGTGCCAGCTCACCAATAAACCAAGAGACCCAGTACTTC

D gene: NA
J gene: TRBJ1-1
CDR3 length: 15
clone size: NA
V gene: TRBV11-2
CDR3 protein: CASSLNSAGRFEAFF
CDR3 DNA: TGTGCCAGCAGCTTAAACAGTGCAGGGAGGTTTGAAGCTTTCTTT

D gene: NA
J gene: TRBJ1-5
CDR3 length: 15
clone size: NA
V gene: TRBV15
CDR3 protein: CATSRPSSGNQPQHF
CDR3 DNA: TGTGCCACCAGCAGGCCATCCAGCGGCAATCAGCCCCAGCATTTT

D gene: TRBD1
J gene: TRBJ1-2
CDR3 length: 14
clone size: NA
V gene: TRBV6-5
CDR3 protein: CASSYSTGGLGYTF
CDR3 DNA: TGTGCCAGCAGTTACTCGACAGGGGGCTTAGGCTACACCTTC

D gene: NA
J gene: TRBJ1-1
CDR3 length: 14
clone size: NA
V gene: TRBV6-5
CDR3 protein: CASSPTIMNTEAFF
CDR3 DNA: TGTGCCAGCAGTCCTACTATCATGAACACTGAAGCTTTCTTT

D gene: NA
J gene: TRBJ1-5
CDR3 length: 12
clone size: NA
V gene: TRBV19
CDR3 protein: CASSIARGTQHF
CDR3 DNA: TGTGCCAGTAGTATAGCTCGGGGGACCCAGCATTTT

D gene: NA
J gene: TRBJ2-6
CDR3 length: 17
clone size: NA
V gene: TRBV19
CDR3 protein: CASSPERAFSGANGLTF
CDR3 DNA: TGTGCCAGTAGTCCCGAGCGGGCCTTCTCTGGGGCCAACGGCCTGACTTTC

D gene: TRBD1
J gene: TRBJ2-7
CDR3 length: 12
clone size: NA
V gene: TRBV28
CDR3 protein: CASSGQGYEQYF
CDR3 DNA: TGTGCCAGCAGTGGACAGGGCTACGAGCAGTACTTC

D gene: NA
J gene: TRBJ1-2
CDR3 length: 14
clone size: NA
V gene: TRBV18
CDR3 protein: CASSPPDTNYGYTF
CDR3 DNA: TGTGCCAGCTCACCCCCGGACACTAACTATGGCTACACCTTC

D gene: TRBD1
J gene: TRBJ2-7
CDR3 length: 15
clone size: NA
V gene: TRBV6-5
CDR3 protein: CASSYTGQGSYEQYF
CDR3 DNA: TGTGCCAGCAGTTATACCGGACAGGGTTCCTACGAGCAGTACTTC

D gene: TRBD2
J gene: TRBJ2-3
CDR3 length: 15
clone size: few
V gene: TRBV7-3
CDR3 protein: CASSSGTSAADTQYF
CDR3 DNA: TGTGCCAGCAGCTCTGGGACTAGCGCAGCAGATACGCAGTATTTT

D gene: TRBD1
J gene: TRBJ1-1
CDR3 length: 14
clone size: few
V gene: TRBV5-6
CDR3 protein: CASSLTGVPYEAFF
CDR3 DNA: TGTGCCAGCAGCTTGACAGGGGTCCCGTATGAAGCTTTCTTT

D gene: TRBD1
J gene: TRBJ1-2
CDR3 length: 15
clone size: NA
V gene: TRBV30
CDR3 protein: CAWTFGTGRNYGYTF
CDR3 DNA: TGTGCCTGGACCTTCGGGACAGGGAGAAACTATGGCTACACCTTC

D gene: NA
J gene: TRBJ2-1
CDR3 length: 11
clone size: NA
V gene: TRBV28
CDR3 protein: CASTWEDKQFF
CDR3 DNA: TGTGCCAGCACCTGGGAGGACAAACAGTTCTTC

D gene: NA
J gene: TRBJ2-7
CDR3 length: 14
clone size: NA
V gene: TRBV4-1
CDR3 protein: CASSQGQADYEQYF
CDR3 DNA: TGCGCCAGCAGCCAAGGTCAGGCCGACTACGAGCAGTACTTC

D gene: NA
J gene: TRBJ2-5
CDR3 length: 10
clone size: NA
V gene: TRBV27
CDR3 protein: CASSSKTQYF
CDR3 DNA: TGTGCCAGCAGTTCAAAGACCCAGTACTTC

D gene: TRBD1
J gene: TRBJ2-7
CDR3 length: 14
clone size: NA
V gene: TRBV2
CDR3 protein: CASITGQGEYEQYF
CDR3 DNA: TGTGCCAGCATAACGGGACAGGGGGAGTACGAGCAGTACTTC

D gene: TRBD2
J gene: TRBJ2-5
CDR3 length: 16
clone size: NA
V gene: TRBV4-2
CDR3 protein: CASSQVSAGGEETQYF
CDR3 DNA: TGTGCCAGCAGCCAAGTATCAGCGGGAGGAGAAGAGACCCAGTACTTC

D gene: NA
J gene: TRBJ1-5
CDR3 length: 16
clone size: NA
V gene: TRBV2
CDR3 protein: CASRFDTAGKNQPQHF
CDR3 DNA: TGTGCCAGCAGGTTCGACACGGCGGGGAAGAATCAGCCCCAGCATTTT

D gene: TRBD1
J gene: TRBJ1-5
CDR3 length: 13
clone size: NA
V gene: TRBV16
CDR3 protein: CASSRDRAQPQHF
CDR3 DNA: TGTGCCAGCAGCCGCGACAGGGCTCAGCCCCAGCATTTT

D gene: TRBD1
J gene: TRBJ1-2
CDR3 length: 13
clone size: NA
V gene: TRBV28
CDR3 protein: CASRRQGNYGYTF
CDR3 DNA: TGTGCCAGCAGGCGACAGGGGAACTATGGCTACACCTTC